The next 18 T cell receptor beta chains were all read from a single sample in a study of early T cells in non-severe SARS-CoV-2 infection. TCRdb itself ran the 5' RACE reads through MiXCR, one entry per CDR3 protein. In the table there are approximately 80,000 distinct CDR3 sequences, 11% of which are singletons. The sequences come from whole blood, collected at baseline. The receptor set was obtained from an adult who was a healthcare worker with PCR-confirmed SARS-CoV-2 infection or an uninfected control (not recorded which).

This chain joins TRBV11-3 and TRBJ2-3; D is uncertain. This CDR3 region has 14 residues. Per the germline V gene, CDR1 is SGHNT and CDR2 is YENEEA. The germline V and J ends were trimmed by 1 base and 2 bases, with 7 bases remaining between them. The CDR3 DNA reads TGTGCCAGCAGCTTAGGGCAGACCACAGATACGCAGTATTTT. Protein sequence: CASSLGQTTDTQYF. The entire variable domain, with the rest obtained from reference TRBV11-3 and TRBJ2-3, is as follows: EAGVVQSPRYKIIEKKQPVAFWCNPISGHNTLYWYLQNLGQGPELLIRYENEEAVDDSQLPKDRFSAERLKGVDSTLKIQPAELGDSAVYLCASSLGQTTDTQYFGPGTRLTVL.

Only a few counts were recorded for this clonotype. The rearrangement joins TRBV11-2 to TRBJ1-2; TRBD1 agrees at 8 bases. The CDR3 is 15 residues long. The V gene end was trimmed by 5 bases and the J gene end by 6 bases; junction bases not matched to a gene: 11. The germline CDR1 and CDR2 sequences are SGHAT and FQNNGV. The CDR3 DNA sequence: TGTGCCAGCAGCCCAAGGTGGACAGGGCATGATGGCTACACCTTC. Protein sequence: CASSPRWTGHDGYTF.

V gene TRBV6-5 combines with J gene TRBJ2-7, with TRBD1 as a possible D gene (5 bases). Trimming stripped 4 bases from V and 2 bases from J, with 9 bases between. The CDR3 has 13 amino acids. CDR1 and CDR2 from the germline V gene are MNHEY and SVGAGI. This chain's CDR3 is CASSFQGAYEQYF. DNA of the CDR3: TGTGCCAGCAGTTTCCAAGGGGCCTACGAGCAGTACTTC.

This clonotype was recorded once. V and J are TRBV6-1 and TRBJ2-2; D unclear. CDR3 length: 13 amino acids. V was pared by 3 bases and J by 6 bases, with 8 bases between. CDR1 and CDR2 (germline): MNHNS, SASEGT. CDR3 residues: CASSEVVSGELFF. Written as DNA, the CDR3 is TGTGCCAGCAGTGAGGTTGTTTCCGGGGAGCTGTTTTTT.

The chain couples TRBV12-3 or TRBV12-4 to TRBJ2-1; 15 bases agree with TRBD2. The CDR3 loop spans 16 amino acids. Trimming at V came to 2 bases and at J to 11 bases, leaving 7 bases not matched to a gene. The DNA for the CDR3 is TGTGCCAGCAGTTTAAGGACTAGCGGGGGGGCCCACAAGCAGTTCTTC. This gives the protein CASSLRTSGGAHKQFF.

The chain recombines TRBV30 with TRBJ1-2; D call uncertain. The CDR3 spans 11 residues. V lost 4 bases, J lost 3 bases, and 6 bases lay in between. Germline-derived CDR1 and CDR2 are GTSNPN and SVGIG (reference sequence). CDR3 in amino acids: CAWNPDYGYTF. The CDR3 nucleotides are TGTGCCTGGAACCCAGACTATGGCTACACCTTC.

The V and J genes are TRBV4-3 and TRBJ2-3; 9 nucleotides agree with TRBD1. Germline V gene sequence: CDR1 LGHNA, CDR2 YSLEER. CDR3 length: 15 amino acids. Losses at the gene ends were 8 bases for V and 0 bases for J; bases not matched to a gene: 6. The CDR3 DNA follows: TGCGCCAGCGCCCCGGACAGGGGAAGCACAGATACGCAGTATTTT. This gives the protein CASAPDRGSTDTQYF.

At least ten counts were recorded for this clonotype. This chain links TRBV12-3 or TRBV12-4 with TRBJ2-3; D ambiguous. The CDR3 has 14 residues. Trimming pared 3 bases from V and 0 bases from J, leaving 7 bases between. The CDR3 protein is CASSFLGSTDTQYF. Here the CDR3 DNA reads TGTGCCAGCAGTTTTCTTGGAAGCACAGATACGCAGTATTTT.

Ten or more counts support this clonotype. V gene TRBV5-1 combines with J gene TRBJ2-2; D not resolved. This CDR3 is built from 13 residues. CDR1 and CDR2 from the germline V gene are SGHRS and YFSETQ. The ends were cut back, 0 bases at V and 6 bases at J, with 6 bases in the middle. In DNA, the CDR3 is TGCGCCAGCAGCTTGGCGGTAGCCGGGGAGCTGTTTTTT. This sequence encodes CASSLAVAGELFF. The full variable domain, rest sourced from reference TRBV5-1 and TRBJ2-2, is KAGVTQTPRYLIKTRGQQVTLSCSPISGHRSVSWYQQTPGQGLQFLFEYFSETQRNKGNFPGRFSGRQFSNSRSEMNVSTLELGDSALYLCASSLAVAGELFFGEGSRLTVL.

The CDR3 here is CASSPDRDRVEQYF. Written as DNA, the CDR3 is TGTGCCAGCAGTCCAGACAGGGACAGGGTCGAGCAGTACTTC. The chain is built from TRBV6-1 and TRBJ2-7, with TRBD1 matching 9 bases. After removal of 5 bases from V and 6 bases from J, the junction contained 8 bases not matched to a gene. Germline V CDR1 and CDR2: MNHNS, SASEGT. This CDR3 has 14 amino acids.

The chain uses TRBV12-3 or TRBV12-4 and TRBJ2-7; 8 nucleotides agree with TRBD2. V lost 7 bases to trimming and J lost 0 bases; unmatched junction nucleotides: 17. The CDR3 has 18 amino acids. The CDR3 is CASTSSWGAGASSYEQYF. CDR3 coding DNA: TGTGCCAGCACCTCCTCCTGGGGAGCGGGGGCGAGCTCCTACGAGCAGTACTTC.

This clonotype was seen ten or more times. The chain joins TRBV29-1 to TRBJ2-3; maybe TRBD1 (7 bases). CDR1 is SQVTM and CDR2 is ANQGSEA in the germline V gene. The CDR3 is made up of 18 amino acids. Trimming removed 2 bases from V and 2 bases from J, with 23 bases in between. The CDR3 bases are TGCAGCGTTGAAACCCCTGGGGGGACAGAACTCTACACAGATACGCAGTATTTT. Amino acid sequence: CSVETPGGTELYTDTQYF.

This clonotype was observed a few times. The rearrangement links TRBV6-1 to TRBJ2-7; unclear D gene. Germline CDR1 MNHNS, CDR2 SASEGT. CDR3 length: 13 amino acids. V dropped 8 bases and J dropped 2 bases, with 13 bases sitting between them. CDR3 bases: TGTGCCAGCGAAGATTGGAGAACCTACGAGCAGTACTTC. It translates to CASEDWRTYEQYF.

The chain employs TRBV11-1 and TRBJ2-3; D possibly corresponds to TRBD2 (5 bases). V gave up 5 bases and J gave up 2 bases, with 20 bases separating them. The CDR3 is 17 amino acids. Looked up from germline, CDR1 is SGHAT and CDR2 is FQDESV (reference sequence). CDR3 sequence (DNA): TGTGCCAGCAGCCTAGGGCCCGAGGGAGCTTACACAGATACGCAGTATTTT. Residues: CASSLGPEGAYTDTQYF.

The gene calls are TRBV28 and TRBJ1-5, with D possibly TRBD1 on 5 matching bases. The CDR3 extends over 14 amino acids. Germline V CDR1 and CDR2: MDHEN, SYDVKM. V lost 7 bases and J lost 0, with 10 bases in between. The CDR3 nucleotides read TGTGCCAGCAAGGGGACCTATAGCAATCAGCCCCAGCATTTT. As protein: CASKGTYSNQPQHF.

This clonotype was recorded many times. The chain employs TRBV6-4 and TRBJ2-7, with D perhaps matching TRBD1 (5 bases). CDR1 MRHNA and CDR2 SNTAGT come from the germline V gene. Deletions cut 0 bases from V and 3 bases from J, with 18 bases between. The CDR3 sequence is 17 residues long. CDR3 sequence: CASSDSIPGQRCYEQYF. CDR3 nucleotide sequence: TGTGCCAGCAGTGACTCGATCCCAGGACAACGGTGCTACGAGCAGTACTTC.

There are many counts of this clonotype. This sequence joins TRBV20-1 and TRBJ2-1, with TRBD2 matching 7 bases. The CDR3 covers 15 residues. Germline V gene data show CDR1 as DFQATT and CDR2 as SNEGSKA (reference sequence). The V segment lost 1 base and the J segment 3 bases; nucleotides outside the gene matches: 6. The CDR3: CSARAREGFYNEQFF. The CDR3 DNA sequence: TGCAGTGCTAGAGCGAGGGAGGGTTTCTACAATGAGCAGTTCTTC.

CDR3 amino acids: CASSRGPYNSPLHF. Written as DNA, the CDR3 is TGTGCCAGCAGCAGAGGGCCCTATAATTCACCCCTCCACTTT. The J gene is TRBJ1-6, the V gene TRBV6-5; D is unresolved. V was clipped by 6 bases and J by 2 bases, with 8 bases between them. This CDR3 comprises 14 residues. Per germline, CDR1 MNHEY and CDR2 SVGAGI.